One and the same sample provided the 10 T cell receptor beta chains below, sequenced in a study of T cells after yellow fever vaccination. TCRdb reprocessed the 5' RACE reads with MiXCR, giving one entry per CDR3 protein. The sample shows 400,000 or so distinct CDR3 sequences, around 20% of them seen only once. The sample consisted of PBMCs, taken before the yellow fever booster vaccination. These receptors all come from a young man who received the YFV17D yellow fever vaccine.

This clonotype was counted only a few times. The V gene is TRBV7-9, the J gene TRBJ1-4; perhaps TRBD1 as D (6 bases). CDR1 and CDR2 from the germline V gene are SEHNR and FQNEAQ (reference sequence). CDR3 length: 15 amino acids. With 4 bases removed from V and 4 bases from J, the gap between germline ends came to 13 bases. The CDR3 nucleotides are TGTGCCAGCAGCTGGAGACAGGATCGTAATGAAAAACTGTTTTTT. Translating gives CASSWRQDRNEKLFF.

This clonotype was observed many times. The V and J genes are TRBV7-2 and TRBJ2-7; 14 positions match TRBD2. The CDR3 is 15 residues long. With V trimmed by 6 bases and J by 0 bases, 1 base remained unmatched. Germline CDR1 SGHTA, CDR2 FQGNSA. CDR3 nucleotides: TGTGCCAGCAGTGGGACTAGCGGGAGCTCCTACGAGCAGTACTTC. Its protein is CASSGTSGSSYEQYF.

This clonotype was picked up a small number of times. DNA of the CDR3: TGTGCCAGCAGCTCGCGCTACGAGCAGTACTTC. Translated: CASSSRYEQYF. The gene calls are TRBV7-2 and TRBJ2-7; D is unclear. The germline V and J ends were trimmed by 4 bases and 3 bases, with 4 bases remaining between them. CDR3 length equals 11 residues. Germline V gene sequence: CDR1 SGHTA, CDR2 FQGNSA.

This clonotype was seen a handful of times. The chain employs TRBV5-1 and TRBJ1-3, with unresolved D. The germline gives CDR1 SGHRS, CDR2 YFSETQ. CDR3 size: 16 residues. The ends were cut back, 2 bases at V and 2 bases at J, with 14 bases in the middle. The CDR3 coding sequence is TGCGCCAGCAGCTTAGGTTGGCGGGCTACTGGAAACACCATATATTTT. This translates into CASSLGWRATGNTIYF.

This clonotype was detected a few times. V is TRBV19 and J is TRBJ2-6; a possible D gene is TRBD2 (5 bases). The CDR3 extends over 17 amino acids. Trimming left V 3 bases short and J 0 bases short, with 12 bases between. Per germline, CDR1 LNHDA and CDR2 SQIVND (reference sequence). This CDR3 reads CASSMIPGYSGANVLTF. The CDR3, as DNA: TGTGCCAGTAGTATGATCCCGGGGTACTCTGGGGCCAACGTCCTGACTTTC.

The chain couples TRBV5-1 to TRBJ2-3; D not certain. Per germline, CDR1 SGHRS and CDR2 YFSETQ. V dropped 0 bases and J dropped 2 bases, with 7 bases sitting between them. This CDR3 is built from 14 residues. The CDR3 DNA follows: TGCGCCAGCAGCTTGGAGGTCACCACAGATACGCAGTATTTT. Its protein product is CASSLEVTTDTQYF.

The genes are TRBV6-1 and TRBJ2-5; tentative D call: TRBD2 (6 bases). Trimming removed 1 base at V and 5 bases at J, with 8 bases between. This CDR3 is built from 13 residues. Germline CDR1 reads MNHNS; CDR2 reads SASEGT. This CDR3 reads CASSEVGGETQYF. The CDR3 DNA reads as TGTGCCAGCAGTGAAGTTGGGGGGGAGACCCAGTACTTC.

This clonotype appeared a few times. The genes are TRBV4-3 and TRBJ2-3; D possibly corresponds to TRBD1 (5 bases). The germline V and J ends were trimmed by 0 bases and 6 bases, with 10 bases remaining between them. CDR1 is LGHNA, CDR2 YSLEER, per germline. The CDR3 is made up of 14 amino acids. The CDR3, as DNA: TGCGCCAGCAGCCAAGATGTCAGGGTTGATACGCAGTATTTT. Its translation: CASSQDVRVDTQYF.

The table lists this clonotype with a few counts. V and J are TRBV5-1 and TRBJ1-2; unclear D gene. Germline values: CDR1 SGHRS, CDR2 YFSETQ. This CDR3 is 14 amino acids long. Trimming removed 0 bases at V and 4 bases at J, with 10 bases between. DNA of the CDR3: TGCGCCAGCAGCTTGGGGTCCTCCCTCTATGGCTACACCTTC. Translated: CASSLGSSLYGYTF.

The V call is TRBV19, the J call TRBJ2-2; the match to TRBD1 covers 8 bases. Per the germline V gene, CDR1 is LNHDA and CDR2 is SQIVND (reference sequence). Trimming took 7 bases from V and 0 from J; bases not matched to a gene: 4. The CDR3 loop spans 15 amino acids. The CDR3 bases are TGTGCCAGTATTAGGACAGGGTCGAACACCGGGGAGCTGTTTTTT. This encodes CASIRTGSNTGELFF.